This T cell receptor (beta chain) derives from a study of early T cells in non-severe SARS-CoV-2 infection. On the study more broadly: Alpha and beta chains were unpaired, from unsorted whole-blood bulk RNA. General observations from the study: Private and CD4 specificities were missed by VDJdb matching, which favored anti-spike CD8 responses.

In the library, individual cDNA molecules carried attached unique molecular identifiers. TCRdb called the 5' RACE reads again in MiXCR, with one record for every CDR3 protein. The sample has 65,000 to 85,000 distinct CDR3 sequences, more than 8.5% seen once. In the case of this clonotype: Its antigen remains unidentified.

Between the trimmed V and J ends, which lost 4 bases and 2 bases, there was a span of 10 bases. Germline V gene lookup returns CDR1 LNHDA and CDR2 SQIVND (reference sequence). This CDR3 has 14 amino acids. The source was whole blood, collected at baseline. The rearrangement uses TRBV19 and TRBJ2-3, with a possible D match to TRBD2 (5 bases). The sequence was obtained from an adult who was a healthcare worker with PCR-confirmed SARS-CoV-2 infection or an uninfected control (not recorded which). The DNA for the CDR3 is TGTGCCAGTAGTAACGTCGGGATCACAGATACGCAGTATTTT. It translates to CASSNVGITDTQYF.